The source of this T cell receptor (beta chain) is a study of post-analysis software for immune sequencing data. Study-level findings and limits: There were five TRBV segments more frequent in patients than controls, and TRBV5-6, TRBV5-1 and TRBV20-1 were among them. The normalized Chao1 diversity of multiple sclerosis patients was significantly lower than that of controls.

Germline CDR1 SGHTA, CDR2 FQGTGA. Trimming at V came to 6 bases and at J to 0 bases, leaving 10 bases not matched to a gene. The CDR3 sequence is 19 residues long. Comment on this clonotype: What it recognizes is unknown.

cDNA libraries for TCR beta contained unique molecular identifiers. Each CDR3 protein gets one entry after TCRdb re-called the PCR reads with MiXCR. The top ten clones hold 4% to 5% of a sample with 650,000 to 850,000 distinct CDR3 sequences, about 43% of them seen once. The rearrangement links TRBV7-3 to TRBJ2-2; 13 nucleotides line up with TRBD2. The source material was blood. The sequence derives from a girl aged 10 to 17 with multiple sclerosis. CDR3 protein: CASSLRTSGSWSNTGELFF. CDR3 in DNA: TGTGCCAGCAGTCTCAGGACTAGCGGGAGTTGGTCGAACACCGGGGAGCTGTTTTTT.